This T cell receptor (beta chain) originates from a study of neurological immune-mediated disorders. Study-wide findings and caveats: Private repertoires in all groups were suggested by the absence of shared CDR3 amino acid sequences among expanded clones across subjects.

This clonotype showed up many times. The antigen is unknown. With 10-nucleotide random UMIs, 5'RACE was used to make the cDNA. TCRdb re-analysed the 5' RACE reads in MiXCR, keeping a single row per CDR3 protein. In the table there are some 25,000 distinct CDR3 sequences, 6.7% of which are singletons. Input material: PBMCs. The receptor's source is a woman aged 40 to 55 in good health.

The CDR3 DNA sequence: TGCAGTGCTGCGCGACCCGGGACCCGATACGAGCAGTACTTC. Translation gives CSAARPGTRYEQYF. The V and J genes are TRBV20-1 and TRBJ2-7, with D perhaps given as TRBD1 or TRBD2 (5 bases each). This CDR3 has 14 amino acids. CDR1 is DFQATT and CDR2 is SNEGSKA in the germline V gene (reference sequence). V lost 5 bases, J lost 4 bases, and 18 bases lay in between.